The clone carrying this TCR beta chain was observed at least ten times. Through Arm-PCR of CDR3 regions and iRepertoire HTBI primers, TCR beta libraries were built. TCRdb reanalysed the multiplex PCR reads using MiXCR and keeps one entry per CDR3 protein. The sample includes 350,000 to 550,000 distinct CDR3 sequences, 14% of them seen just once. Time point here: newly diagnosed GD, antithyroid drugs for less than 3 months. RNA extracted from PBMCs served as the sequencing template. These data come from a study of regulatory T cells in long-lasting Graves disease. V gave up 1 base and J gave up 1 base, with 10 bases separating them. Germline CDR1 and CDR2: DFQATT and SNEGSKA (reference sequence). This CDR3 contains 15 residues. The data were also submitted as part of a second study, on T cells in Graves' hyperthyroidism and ophthalmopathy.

The chain uses TRBV20-1 and TRBJ2-2, with D possibly TRBD2 on 6 matching bases. Sequences were derived from peripheral blood mononuclear cells (PBMCs), sampled at new diagnosis, from a patient treated with antithyroid drugs. The receptor's source is a woman between 50 and 59 years old with Graves disease. Here the CDR3 DNA reads TGCAGTGCTAGAGGACTAGTCGGGAACACCGGGGAGCTGTTTTTT. Translated: CSARGLVGNTGELFF.